This T cell receptor (beta chain) was obtained from a study of response to subunit inactivated influenza vaccine. General study results and limits: Each seasonal flu vaccination may recruit only limited new T cells, authors suggested.

In regard to this clonotype: The antigen remains undetermined.

In TCRdb, the RT-PCR reads were re-called with MiXCR into one record per CDR3 protein. The sample comprises about 190,000 distinct CDR3 sequences, approximately 15% of which are singletons, and approximately 24% rests with the top ten. This sequence was found in a man aged 45 to 65 who received an inactivated influenza vaccine. The sequencing used CD8+ T cells sorted from PBMCs, collected 4 to 6 days after vaccination.

As DNA, the CDR3 is TGTGCCAGCAGTTACTCCGCCGGACAGTACTCAAACTCCTACGAGCAGTACTTC. Protein sequence: CASSYSAGQYSNSYEQYF. V usage is TRBV6-2 or TRBV6-3 and J usage is TRBJ2-7, with a tentative D call TRBD1 (6 bases). V gave up 0 bases and J gave up 0 bases, with 18 bases separating them. Germline V lookup: CDR1 MNHEY, CDR2 SVGEGT. The CDR3 runs 18 residues.